This TCR beta chain stems from a study of blood T cells in healthy people across ages. It was with a sample-barcoded 5' primer and a J-beta primer mix that a second PCR of roughly 7 to 12 cycles was run. Each CDR3 protein gets one entry after TCRdb re-called the 5' RACE reads with MiXCR. The sample contains about 730,000 distinct CDR3 sequences, roughly 45% of which appear only once. Extraction yielded at least 5 micrograms of total RNA per sample. Sequencing used blood. The receptor comes from a woman aged 55-75 years in good health.

CDR3 DNA: TGTGCCAGCAGTCACACAGGGGCAACAGGCGGGGAGCTGTTTTTT. As protein: CASSHTGATGGELFF. The chain is built from TRBV6-5 and TRBJ2-2; 7 bases match TRBD1. CDR3 length: 15 amino acids. The germline V gene encodes CDR1 MNHEY and CDR2 SVGAGI. With V trimmed by 5 bases and J by 7 bases, 10 bases remained unmatched.